What follows describes a single TCR beta chain. Its antigen is not identified. The data belong to a study of T cell responses to AZD1222 COVID-19 vaccine. General study points: White British donors predominated, females outnumbered males, and clonal diversity was possibly underestimated. Only five or six AZD1222 recipients were seropositive at baseline. Scientists sampled the repertoires only once the peak T cell response had passed. Spike-wide coverage was observed for vaccine-associated CD4 TCRs, with dominant responses at 160-218 and 743-854.

The CDR3 spans 14 residues. The V end lost 0 bases, the J end lost 5 bases, and 12 bases lay between the germline ends. Germline CDR1 and CDR2: SGHRS and YFSETQ. Sequencing was performed with immunoSEQ multiplex PCR; in TCRdb, only in-frame clones are kept and a portion is missing. The sample records approximately 97,000 clones, 91% being singletons. This chain links TRBV5-1 with TRBJ2-7, with D possibly being TRBD1 (6 bases). The sample was peripheral blood, taken on day 0 of AZD1222 vaccination. The clonotype comes from an adult in good health. CDR3 bases: TGCGCCAGCAGCTTGGGGGACAAAATCAACGAGCAGTACTTC. Translating gives CASSLGDKINEQYF.